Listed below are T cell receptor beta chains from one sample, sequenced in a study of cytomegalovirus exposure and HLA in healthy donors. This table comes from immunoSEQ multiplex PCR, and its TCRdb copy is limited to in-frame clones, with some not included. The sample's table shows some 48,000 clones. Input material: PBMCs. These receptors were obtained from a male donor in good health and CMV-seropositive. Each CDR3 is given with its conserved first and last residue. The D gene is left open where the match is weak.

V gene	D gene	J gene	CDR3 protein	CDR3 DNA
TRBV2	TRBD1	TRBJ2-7	CASRRQGNSYEQYF	TGTGCCAGCAGGAGACAGGGAAACTCCTACGAGCAGTACTTC
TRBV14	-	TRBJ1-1	CASSQSVVWLNTEAFF	TGTGCCAGCAGCCAAAGCGTTGTGTGGTTGAACACTGAAGCTTTCTTT
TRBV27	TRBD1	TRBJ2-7	CASSWGQGSTYEQYF	TGTGCCAGCAGTTGGGGACAGGGGTCTACCTACGAGCAGTACTTC
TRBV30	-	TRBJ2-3	CAWSAPARSTDTQYF	TGTGCCTGGAGTGCCCCGGCTAGAAGCACAGATACGCAGTATTTT
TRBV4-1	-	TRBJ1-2	CASSQMRLQSYYTF	TGCGCCAGCAGCCAGATGAGACTACAGAGTTACTACACCTTC
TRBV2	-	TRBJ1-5	CASSTTRQDQPQHF	TGTGCCAGCAGCACTACTAGACAAGATCAGCCCCAGCATTTT
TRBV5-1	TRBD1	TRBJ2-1	CASSLGQILYNEQFF	TGCGCCAGCAGCCTGGGACAGATACTCTACAATGAGCAGTTCTTC
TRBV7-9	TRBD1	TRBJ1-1	CASSTTGGRDTEAFF	TGTGCCAGCAGCACAACAGGGGGCAGAGACACTGAAGCTTTCTTT
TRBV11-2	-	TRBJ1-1	CASSLPKMGRRDTEAFF	TGTGCCAGCAGCTTACCCAAAATGGGGCGTCGGGACACTGAAGCTTTCTTT
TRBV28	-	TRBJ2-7	CASSPIGQWEQYF	TGTGCCAGCAGTCCCATCGGACAGTGGGAGCAGTACTTC
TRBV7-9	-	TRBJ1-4	CASSPGEKLFF	TGTGCCAGCAGCCCGGGTGAAAAACTGTTTTTT
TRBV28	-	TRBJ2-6	CASRAGNSGANVLTF	TGTGCCAGCAGGGCGGGAAACTCTGGGGCCAACGTCCTGACTTTC
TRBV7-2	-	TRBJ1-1	CASSRPGTANTEAFF	TGTGCCAGCAGCCGACCGGGAACCGCGAACACTGAAGCTTTCTTT
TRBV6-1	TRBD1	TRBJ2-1	CASSEDRVRGNEQFF	TGTGCCAGCAGCGAGGACAGGGTGAGGGGCAATGAGCAGTTCTTC
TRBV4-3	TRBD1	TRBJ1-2	CASSQPGTGGRGYTF	TGCGCCAGCAGCCAGCCCGGGACAGGGGGCCGGGGCTACACCTTC
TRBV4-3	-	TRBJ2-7	CASSQEMESYEQYF	TGCGCCAGCAGCCAAGAGATGGAGTCCTACGAGCAGTACTTC
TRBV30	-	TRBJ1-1	CAWSVLRSTEAFF	TGTGCCTGGAGTGTACTTAGGAGCACTGAAGCTTTCTTT
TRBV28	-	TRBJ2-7	CASSLGSYEQYF	TGTGCCAGCAGTTTGGGCAGCTACGAGCAGTACTTC
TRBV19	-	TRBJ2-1	CASSIRGYNEQFF	TGTGCCAGTAGTATACGGGGCTACAATGAGCAGTTCTTC
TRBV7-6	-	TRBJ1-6	CASSLAGGSSPLHF	TGTGCCAGCAGCTTAGCGGGGGGTTCTTCACCCCTCCACTTT
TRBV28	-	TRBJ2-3	CASSLGRDNTDTQYF	TGTGCCAGCAGCCTGGGCCGGGACAACACAGATACGCAGTATTTT
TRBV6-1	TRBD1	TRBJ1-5	CASSEGTGDRQPQHF	TGTGCCAGCAGTGAAGGGACAGGGGATCGGCAGCCCCAGCATTTT
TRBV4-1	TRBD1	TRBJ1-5	CASSQDPDRGPNQPQHF	TGCGCCAGCAGCCAAGATCCGGACAGGGGTCCGAATCAGCCCCAGCATTTT
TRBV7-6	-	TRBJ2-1	CASTDPLRVSHNEQFF	TGTGCCAGCACCGACCCCCTCAGGGTCTCCCACAATGAGCAGTTCTTC
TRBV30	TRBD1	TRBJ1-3	CAWILGQRGNTIYF	TGTGCCTGGATCCTGGGACAGCGTGGAAACACCATATATTTT
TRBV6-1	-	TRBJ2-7	CASGENYEQYF	TGTGCCAGCGGGGAGAACTACGAGCAGTACTTC
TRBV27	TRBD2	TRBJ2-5	CASTPGLAGSAETQYF	TGTGCCAGCACCCCGGGACTAGCGGGGAGCGCTGAGACCCAGTACTTC
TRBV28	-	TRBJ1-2	CASRRGIYGYTF	TGTGCCAGCAGGCGGGGGATCTATGGCTACACCTTC
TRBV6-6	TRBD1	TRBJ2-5	CASSLSRDSGQETQYF	TGTGCCAGCAGTCTCAGCCGGGACAGTGGGCAAGAGACCCAGTACTTC
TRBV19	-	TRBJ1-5	CASSIAVTHSNQPQHF	TGTGCCAGTAGTATCGCAGTAACCCATAGCAATCAGCCCCAGCATTTT
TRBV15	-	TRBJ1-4	CATSRDSVNEKLFF	TGTGCCACCAGCAGAGATTCGGTTAATGAAAAACTGTTTTTT
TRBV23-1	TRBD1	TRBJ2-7	CASSQSYQDRGSYEQYF	TGCGCCAGCAGTCAATCGTATCAGGACAGGGGATCCTACGAGCAGTACTTC
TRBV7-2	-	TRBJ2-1	CASSLVRLGGGEFF	TGTGCCAGCAGCTTAGTGAGGTTAGGAGGAGGGGAGTTCTTC
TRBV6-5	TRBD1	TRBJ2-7	CASSYATGLMSYEQYF	TGTGCCAGCAGTTACGCGACAGGGTTGATGTCCTACGAGCAGTACTTC
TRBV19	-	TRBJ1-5	CASNVGGQPQHF	TGTGCCAGTAATGTTGGGGGGCAGCCCCAGCATTTT
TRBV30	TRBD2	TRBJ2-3	CAWSTSGGTDTQYF	TGTGCCTGGAGTACTAGCGGGGGCACAGATACGCAGTATTTT
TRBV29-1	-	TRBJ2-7	CSVAAGEFWYEQYF	TGCAGCGTGGCCGCAGGGGAGTTTTGGTACGAGCAGTACTTC
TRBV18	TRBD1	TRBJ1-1	CASSPRQGLPGNTEAFF	TGTGCCAGCTCACCGAGACAGGGGCTCCCGGGAAACACTGAAGCTTTCTTT
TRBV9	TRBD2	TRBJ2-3	CASSVGWGGVAGGIDTQYF	TGTGCCAGCAGCGTAGGTTGGGGCGGGGTTGCGGGGGGGATAGATACGCAGTATTTT
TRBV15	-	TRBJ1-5	CATRVWHSNQPQHF	TGTGCCACCAGGGTCTGGCATAGCAATCAGCCCCAGCATTTT
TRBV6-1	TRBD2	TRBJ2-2	CASSEASGGAGELFF	TGTGCCAGCAGTGAAGCTAGCGGGGGGGCCGGGGAGCTGTTTTTT
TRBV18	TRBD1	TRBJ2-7	CASSPRQGAYEQYF	TGTGCCAGCTCACCCAGACAGGGAGCGTACGAGCAGTACTTC
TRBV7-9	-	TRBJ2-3	CATTRGHQTSTDTQYF	TGTGCCACCACGAGAGGACACCAAACTAGCACAGATACGCAGTATTTT
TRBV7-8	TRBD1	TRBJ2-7	CASSYRTGYEQYF	TGTGCCAGCAGCTACAGGACAGGCTACGAGCAGTACTTC
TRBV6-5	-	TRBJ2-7	CASSYPGSYEQYF	TGTGCCAGCAGTTACCCAGGGTCCTACGAGCAGTACTTC
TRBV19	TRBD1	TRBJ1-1	CASSIDDRERYTEAFF	TGTGCCAGTAGTATAGATGACAGGGAAAGGTACACTGAAGCTTTCTTT
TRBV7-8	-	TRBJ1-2	CASSPTVNYGYTF	TGTGCCAGCAGCCCGACAGTTAACTATGGCTACACCTTC
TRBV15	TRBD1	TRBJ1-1	CATRQGDTEAFF	TGTGCCACCAGACAGGGGGACACTGAAGCTTTCTTT
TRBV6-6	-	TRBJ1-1	CAISTGVPEAFF	TGTGCCATCTCAACAGGCGTGCCTGAAGCTTTCTTT
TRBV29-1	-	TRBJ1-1	CSVKYGGQRGTEAFF	TGCAGCGTAAAGTACGGGGGGCAGAGGGGCACTGAAGCTTTCTTT
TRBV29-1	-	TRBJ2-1	CSVDEGHYNEQFF	TGCAGCGTTGATGAAGGACACTACAATGAGCAGTTCTTC
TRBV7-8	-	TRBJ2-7	CASTTPGPMYEQYF	TGTGCCAGCACCACCCCCGGTCCGATGTACGAGCAGTACTTC